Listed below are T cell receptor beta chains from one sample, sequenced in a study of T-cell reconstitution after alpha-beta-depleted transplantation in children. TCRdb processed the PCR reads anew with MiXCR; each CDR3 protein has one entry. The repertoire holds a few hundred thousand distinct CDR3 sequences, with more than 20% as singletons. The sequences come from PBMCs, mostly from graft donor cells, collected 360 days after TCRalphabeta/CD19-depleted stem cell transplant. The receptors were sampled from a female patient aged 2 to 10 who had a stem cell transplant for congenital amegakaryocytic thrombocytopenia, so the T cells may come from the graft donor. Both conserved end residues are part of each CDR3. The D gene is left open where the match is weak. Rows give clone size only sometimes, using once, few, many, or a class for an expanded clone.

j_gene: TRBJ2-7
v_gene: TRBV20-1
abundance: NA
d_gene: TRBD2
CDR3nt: TGCAGTGCTAGTAAAAACATAGCGGGGCGAAACGAGCAGTACTTC
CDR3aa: CSASKNIAGRNEQYF

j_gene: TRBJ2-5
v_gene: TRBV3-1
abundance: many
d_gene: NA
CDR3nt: TGTGCCAGCAGCCATCATATGGGGCAAGAGACCCAGTACTTC
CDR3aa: CASSHHMGQETQYF

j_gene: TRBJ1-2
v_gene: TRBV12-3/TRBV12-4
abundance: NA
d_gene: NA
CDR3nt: TGTGCCAGCAGTTTAGAGCGGGCGGGCTATGGCTACACCTTC
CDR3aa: CASSLERAGYGYTF

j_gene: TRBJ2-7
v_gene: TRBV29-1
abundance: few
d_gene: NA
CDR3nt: TGCAGCGTTGGGGAGGCTATTTACGAGCAGTACTTC
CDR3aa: CSVGEAIYEQYF

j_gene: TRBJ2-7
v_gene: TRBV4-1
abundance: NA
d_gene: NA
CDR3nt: TGCGCCAGCAGCCATAGTACAGCTTACGAGCAGTACTTC
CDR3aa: CASSHSTAYEQYF

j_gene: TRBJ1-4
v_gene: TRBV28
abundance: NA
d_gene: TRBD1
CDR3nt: TGTGCCAGCAGTTTGCCTCTCGGGACAGGGGGCGGAGGTCAAGAAAAACTGTTTTTT
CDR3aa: CASSLPLGTGGGGQEKLFF

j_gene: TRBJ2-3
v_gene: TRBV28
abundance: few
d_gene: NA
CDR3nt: TGTGCCAGCAGTCCCTCGAAGGGTAGACTAGAGGATACATCAGATACGCAGTATTTT
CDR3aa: CASSPSKGRLEDTSDTQYF

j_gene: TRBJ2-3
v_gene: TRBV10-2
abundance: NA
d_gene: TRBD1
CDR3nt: TGCGCCAGCAAAACCGGGACAGGGGGCCATTTTACAGATACGCAGTATTTT
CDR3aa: CASKTGTGGHFTDTQYF

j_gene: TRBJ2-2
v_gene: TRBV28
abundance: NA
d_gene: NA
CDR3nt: TGTGCCAGCACCGAGGCGAACACCGGGGAGCTGTTTTTT
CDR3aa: CASTEANTGELFF

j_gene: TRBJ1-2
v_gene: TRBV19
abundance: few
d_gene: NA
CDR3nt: TGTGCCAGTAGTATAGATCTGGTTTTCGGTGGCTACACCTTC
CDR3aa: CASSIDLVFGGYTF

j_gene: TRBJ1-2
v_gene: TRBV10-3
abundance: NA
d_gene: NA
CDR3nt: TGTGCCATCAGTCCCGCAGGCATCTATGGCTACACCTTC
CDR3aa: CAISPAGIYGYTF

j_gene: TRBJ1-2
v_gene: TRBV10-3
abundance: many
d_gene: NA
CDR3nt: TGTGCCATCAGTGAGTCGGGGCGCGGCTATGGCTACACCTTC
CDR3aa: CAISESGRGYGYTF

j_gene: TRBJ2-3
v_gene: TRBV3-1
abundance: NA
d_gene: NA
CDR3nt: TGTGCCAGCAGCCAAACATCAGGGTTTATAACAGATACGCAGTATTTT
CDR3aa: CASSQTSGFITDTQYF

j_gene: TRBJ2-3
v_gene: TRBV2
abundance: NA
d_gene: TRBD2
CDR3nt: TGTGCCAGCAGTGATTCGACTAGCGGGGGGGCCAGAGATACGCAGTATTTT
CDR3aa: CASSDSTSGGARDTQYF

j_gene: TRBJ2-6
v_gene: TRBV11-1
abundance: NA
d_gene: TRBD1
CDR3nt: TGTGCCAGCAGCTCGGCAGGGGGCCCCACTGGGGCCAACGTCCTGACTTTC
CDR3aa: CASSSAGGPTGANVLTF

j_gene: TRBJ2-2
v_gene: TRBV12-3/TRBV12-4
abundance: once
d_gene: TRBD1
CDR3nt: TGTGCCAGCAGTAAAAACAGGGGGCGAGGCGGGGAGCTGTTTTTT
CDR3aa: CASSKNRGRGGELFF

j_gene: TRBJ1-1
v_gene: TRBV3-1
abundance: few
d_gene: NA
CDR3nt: TGTGCCAGCAGAGACACAATCAACACTGAAGCTTTCTTT
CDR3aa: CASRDTINTEAFF

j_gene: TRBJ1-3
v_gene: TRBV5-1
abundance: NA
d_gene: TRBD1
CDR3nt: TGCGCCAGCAGCGAGACCAGGGGGGGATTCGGGGGCACCATATATTTT
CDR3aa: CASSETRGGFGGTIYF

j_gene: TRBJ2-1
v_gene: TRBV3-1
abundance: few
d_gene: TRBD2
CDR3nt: TGTGCCAGCAGGAAAAGCGGGGGGTCCTACAATGAGCAGTTCTTC
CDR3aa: CASRKSGGSYNEQFF